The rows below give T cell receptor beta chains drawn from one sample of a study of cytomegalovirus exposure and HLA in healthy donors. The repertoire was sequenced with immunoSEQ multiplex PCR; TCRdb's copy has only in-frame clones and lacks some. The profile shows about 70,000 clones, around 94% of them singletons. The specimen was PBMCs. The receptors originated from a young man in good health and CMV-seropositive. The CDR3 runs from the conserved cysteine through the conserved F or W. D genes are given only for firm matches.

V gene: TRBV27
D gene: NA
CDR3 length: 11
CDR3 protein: CASSWRGELFF

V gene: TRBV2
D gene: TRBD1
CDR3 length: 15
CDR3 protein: CASSEGTGSTDTQYF

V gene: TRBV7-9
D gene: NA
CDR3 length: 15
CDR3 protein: CASSLVGTSFEKLFF

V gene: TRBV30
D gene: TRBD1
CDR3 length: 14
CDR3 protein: CAWGRRGIGETQYF

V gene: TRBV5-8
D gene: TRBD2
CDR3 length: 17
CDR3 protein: CASSYGGASGAKNIQYF

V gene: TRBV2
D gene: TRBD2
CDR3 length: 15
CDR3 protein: CASRVAGGIFNEQFF

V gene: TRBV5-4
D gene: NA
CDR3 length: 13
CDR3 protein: CASSRRGNYGYTF

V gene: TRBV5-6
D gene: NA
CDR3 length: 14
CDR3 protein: CASSLGGVVETQYF

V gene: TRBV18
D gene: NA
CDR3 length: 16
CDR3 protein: CASSPNLQGRSTEAFF

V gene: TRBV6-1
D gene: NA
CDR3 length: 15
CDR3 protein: CASSEIRSGANVLTF

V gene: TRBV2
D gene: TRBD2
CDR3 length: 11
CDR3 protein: CAGGGKYEQYF

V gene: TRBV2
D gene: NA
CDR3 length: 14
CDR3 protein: CASSEGTIPEKLFF

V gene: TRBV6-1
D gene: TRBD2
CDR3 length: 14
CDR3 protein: CASSGLRGSHEQYF

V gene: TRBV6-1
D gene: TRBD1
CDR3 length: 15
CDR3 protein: CASSETGYLIVEQFF

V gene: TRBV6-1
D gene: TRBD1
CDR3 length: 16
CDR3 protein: CASSGDWTGYSYEQYF

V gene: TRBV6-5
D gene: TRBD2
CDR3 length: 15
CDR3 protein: CASSYRTSSYNEQFF

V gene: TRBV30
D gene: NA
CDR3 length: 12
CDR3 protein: CAWSRGQTEAFF

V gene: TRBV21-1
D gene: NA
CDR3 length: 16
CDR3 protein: CASSKVKREGYNEQFF

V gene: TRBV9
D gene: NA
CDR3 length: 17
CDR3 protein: CASSGSPTGAWSDTQYF

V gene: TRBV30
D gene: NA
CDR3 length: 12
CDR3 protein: CAWSLQGETQYF

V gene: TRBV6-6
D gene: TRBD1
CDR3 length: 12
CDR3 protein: CASSQGGWPQHF

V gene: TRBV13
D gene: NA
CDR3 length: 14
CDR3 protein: CASSLPGLGYEQYF

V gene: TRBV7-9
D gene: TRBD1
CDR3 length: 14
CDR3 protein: CASSLVDRAYEQYF

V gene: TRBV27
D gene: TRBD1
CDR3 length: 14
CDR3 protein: CASSPATGFGEQYF

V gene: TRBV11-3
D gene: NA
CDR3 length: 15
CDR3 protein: CASSLEGGRITEAFF

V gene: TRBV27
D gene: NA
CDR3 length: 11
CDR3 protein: CASSSGDEQYF